The present entry profiles one T cell receptor (beta chain) with its context. Its antigen is unidentified. PCR involved 60 Vbeta and 13 Jbeta primers. The assay was immunoSEQ multiplex PCR, and TCRdb's table has in-frame clones only and misses some. The sample has approximately 90,000 clones; roughly 80% are singletons. This entry comes from a study of cytomegalovirus exposure and HLA in healthy donors. Germline CDR1 SQVTM, CDR2 ANQGSEA. CDR3 length equals 13 residues. Trimming shortened V by 3 bases and J by 8 bases, and 16 bases separated the two germline ends. The study, taken as a whole, reports: Association of a missense DCLRE1C variant with TCR beta V- and J-gene trimming was reported in a later analysis. In an earlier analysis, in about 530 donors, most V segments appeared productive either ~90% or ~30% of the time. Researchers reported in a later analysis that common viral pathogens appeared linked to several top clusters.

Sample: PBMCs. V gene TRBV29-1 combines with J gene TRBJ1-2, with D perhaps matching TRBD1 (5 bases). The sequence derives from a middle-aged man in good health and CMV-seronegative. The CDR3 spells CSVENRDYQGYTF. DNA for the CDR3: TGCAGCGTTGAGAACCGGGACTATCAGGGCTACACCTTC.